The 18 T cell receptor beta chains reported below all come from one sample, sequenced in a study of control samples from healthy donors and cancer patients. Profiled with immunoSEQ multiplex PCR; TCRdb holds only in-frame clones, not every one. The data hold roughly 180,000 clones, with 90% to 95% observed a single time. The sample taken for sequencing was blood. Receptors were obtained from a woman aged 55-69 years in good health.

This clone has only one observation. This sequence joins TRBV2 and TRBJ2-1, with TRBD1 matching 7 bases. Trimming at V came to 9 bases and at J to 6 bases, leaving 14 bases not matched to a gene. Germline lookup yields CDR1 SNHLY and CDR2 FYNNEI. This CDR3 has 15 amino acids. The CDR3 DNA reads as TGTGCCAGTAAATTAACCGGGACAGAAGGCAATGAGCAGTTCTTC. Its translation is CASKLTGTEGNEQFF.

This clone was seen a few times. Here the CDR3 reads CASTQANYGYTF. The CDR3 region has the DNA TGTGCCAGCACGCAGGCAAACTATGGCTACACCTTC. V and J are TRBV6-5 and TRBJ1-2; D unresolved. Per germline, CDR1 MNHEY and CDR2 SVGAGI. The germline V and J ends were trimmed by 7 bases and 2 bases, with 8 bases remaining between them. This CDR3 is 12 amino acids long.

The rearrangement links TRBV7-2 to TRBJ2-5; no firm D call. Germline V gives CDR1 SGHTA, CDR2 FQGNSA. The CDR3 extends over 15 amino acids. V was trimmed by 4 bases and J by 5 bases, leaving 17 bases between them. CDR3 in DNA: TGTGCCAGCAGCTCACGGGCCTTTGCAAGGGAGACCCAGTACTTC. Translation gives CASSSRAFARETQYF.

V and J are TRBV6-6 and TRBJ1-6; D uncertain. The CDR3 sequence is 16 residues long. The germline CDR1 and CDR2 sequences are MNHNY and SVGAGI (reference sequence). V shed 2 bases and J shed 13 bases, with 21 bases lying between them. The CDR3 sequence is CASSYGVFRSVSPLHF. CDR3 nucleotide sequence: TGTGCCAGCAGTTACGGGGTCTTTCGGTCCGTTTCGCCCCTCCACTTT.

V gene TRBV6-6 combines with J gene TRBJ2-1; no definite D call. The V gene lost 5 bases and the J gene lost 2 bases, with 4 bases spanning the gap. The CDR3 length is 12 residues. In germline, CDR1 is MNHNY, CDR2 SVGAGI (reference sequence). CDR3 region: CASSATYNEQFF. The CDR3 nucleotides are TGTGCCAGCAGTGCCACCTACAATGAGCAGTTCTTC.

The chain links TRBV2 to TRBJ1-1, with unresolved D. The CDR3 length is 12 residues. V gave up 3 bases and J gave up 7 bases, with 9 bases separating them. The V gene's germline CDR1 is SNHLY and CDR2 FYNNEI. This chain's CDR3 is CASSERPVEAFF. In nucleotides, the CDR3 is TGTGCCAGCAGTGAGCGGCCGGTTGAAGCTTTCTTT.

CDR3: CASSNSRDTQYF. As DNA, the CDR3 is TGTGCCAGCAGTAACTCGCGGGATACGCAGTATTTT. The J gene is TRBJ2-3, the V gene TRBV7-9; no definite D call. This CDR3 has 12 residues. V lost 6 bases, J lost 6 bases, and 10 bases lay in between. The V gene's germline CDR1 is SEHNR and CDR2 FQNEAQ (reference sequence).

V is TRBV29-1 and J is TRBJ1-1; D is uncertain. The length of the CDR3 is 13 residues. Trimming cost V 5 bases and J 0 bases, with 10 bases left between them. The germline V gene encodes CDR1 SQVTM and CDR2 ANQGSEA. CDR3 coding DNA: TGCAGCGTTACGTGGCAGATGAACACTGAAGCTTTCTTT. Translated: CSVTWQMNTEAFF.

The V gene is TRBV3-1 (or the pseudogene TRBV3-2), the J gene TRBJ1-1, with 10 bases that match TRBD1. The CDR3 is 13 residues long. J gave up 5 bases and V 9 bases, and 6 bases lay outside the gene matches. CDR1 LGHDT and CDR2 YNNKEL come from the germline V gene (reference sequence). DNA of the CDR3: TGTGCCAGTGGGGACAGGGGAGGTACTGAAGCTTTCTTT. Its protein product is CASGDRGGTEAFF.

The chain recombines TRBV7-2 with TRBJ2-1; tentative D call: TRBD1 (6 bases). The CDR3 sequence is 14 residues long. The V end lost 8 bases, the J end lost 4 bases, and 15 bases lay between the germline ends. The germline gives CDR1 SGHTA, CDR2 FQGNSA. CDR3 in DNA: TGTGCCAGCTCCCCACTAGGACAGTACAATGAGCAGTTCTTC. This encodes CASSPLGQYNEQFF. Full variable domain (missing parts from reference TRBV7-2 and TRBJ2-1): GAGVSQSPSNKVTEKGKDVELRCDPISGHTALYWYRQSLGQGLEFLIYFQGNSAPDKSGLPSDRFSAERTGGSVSTLTIQRTQQEDSAVYLCASSPLGQYNEQFFGPGTRLTVL.

The chain combines TRBV12-5 with TRBJ1-1; D unresolved. The CDR3 length is 16 residues. Germline V gene sequence: CDR1 LGHNT, CDR2 FRNRAP. Trimming shortened V by 0 bases and J by 6 bases, and 17 bases separated the two germline ends. Here the CDR3 DNA reads TGTGCTAGTGGTTTGGTTGGTCGGGAAGGGTGGCCTGAAGCTTTCTTT. It is translated as CASGLVGREGWPEAFF.

V gene TRBV28 combines with J gene TRBJ1-5, with 8 bases identical to TRBD1. The length of the CDR3 is 15 residues. With 3 bases clipped from V and 2 bases from J, the junction kept 3 bases outside the gene matches. Germline values: CDR1 MDHEN, CDR2 SYDVKM. In DNA form, the CDR3 reads TGTGCCAGCAGTTTCTACAGGGGGGGCAATCAGCCCCAGCATTTT. Translation: CASSFYRGGNQPQHF. Variable domain in full (rest from reference TRBV28 and TRBJ1-5): DVKVTQSSRYLVKRTGEKVFLECVQDMDHENMFWYRQDPGLGLRLIYFSYDVKMKEKGDIPEGYSVSREKKERFSLILESASTNQTSMYLCASSFYRGGNQPQHFGDGTRLSIL.

This clone was observed a few times. The chain employs TRBV5-1 and TRBJ1-4, with TRBD1 matching 9 bases. Trimming took 0 bases from V and 5 from J; bases not matched to a gene: 11. The CDR3 consists of 18 residues. Germline values: CDR1 SGHRS, CDR2 YFSETQ. The CDR3 spells CASSLGGQGRWGNEKLFF. In DNA form, the CDR3 reads TGCGCCAGCAGCTTGGGAGGACAGGGGCGATGGGGGAATGAAAAACTGTTTTTT.

The chain uses TRBV24-1 and TRBJ1-5; no clear D. V was shortened by 4 bases and J by 7 bases, with 10 bases between the two germline ends. The germline V gene encodes CDR1 KGHDR and CDR2 SFDVKD. The CDR3 runs to 13 residues. The DNA for the CDR3 is TGTGCCACCAGTGAAAACACGGGACAGCCCCAGCATTTT. Translating it yields CATSENTGQPQHF.

On this clone itself: This sample also contains other DNA sequences that code for the same CDR3. The chain has TRBV5-1 and TRBJ1-1, with no clear D. This CDR3 contains 13 residues. Germline V gene data show CDR1 as SGHRS and CDR2 as YFSETQ. The ends were cut back, 3 bases at V and 5 bases at J, with 11 bases in the middle. CDR3: CASSSDANTEAFF. CDR3 sequence (DNA): TGCGCCAGCAGCTCAGATGCGAATACTGAAGCTTTCTTT.

DNA of the CDR3: TGTGCCAGCAGTTTATCTCGAGACAGGGGGGGAGGCACCGGGGAGCTGTTTTTT. Residues: CASSLSRDRGGGTGELFF. The chain has TRBV27 and TRBJ2-2, with TRBD1 identical over 9 bases. This CDR3 contains 18 residues. The germline gives CDR1 MNHEY, CDR2 SMNVEV (reference sequence). The V segment lost 0 bases and the J segment 4 bases; nucleotides outside the gene matches: 9.

The gene calls are TRBV3-1 (or the pseudogene TRBV3-2) and TRBJ2-1, with 9 positions matching TRBD1. Germline V gene sequence: CDR1 LGHDT, CDR2 YNNKEL (reference sequence). The CDR3 has 17 amino acids. The J segment lost 1 base and the V segment lost 2 bases, leaving 6 bases of the junction unmatched. In nucleotides, the CDR3 is TGTGCCAGCAGCCAATACCTGGGGACAGGGTCCTACAATGAGCAGTTCTTC. This translates into CASSQYLGTGSYNEQFF.

The chain is built from TRBV27 and TRBJ1-1; D unclear. CDR1 is MNHEY, CDR2 SMNVEV, per germline (reference sequence). The CDR3 loop spans 14 amino acids. V was clipped by 4 bases and J by 1 base, with 10 bases between them. The CDR3 reads CASSWGWRNTEAFF. The CDR3 nucleotides are TGTGCCAGCAGTTGGGGATGGCGGAACACTGAAGCTTTCTTT.